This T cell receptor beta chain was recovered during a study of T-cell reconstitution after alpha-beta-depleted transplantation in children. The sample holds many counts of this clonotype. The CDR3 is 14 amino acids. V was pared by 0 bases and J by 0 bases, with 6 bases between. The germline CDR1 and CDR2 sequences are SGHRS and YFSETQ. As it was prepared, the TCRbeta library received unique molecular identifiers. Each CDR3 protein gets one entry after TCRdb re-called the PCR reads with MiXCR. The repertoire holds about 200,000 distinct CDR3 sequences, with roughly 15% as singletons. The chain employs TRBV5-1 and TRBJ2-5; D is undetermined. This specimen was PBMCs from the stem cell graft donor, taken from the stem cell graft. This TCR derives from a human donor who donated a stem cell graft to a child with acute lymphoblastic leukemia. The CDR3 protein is CASSLEADQETQYF. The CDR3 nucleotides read TGCGCCAGCAGCTTGGAAGCAGACCAAGAGACCCAGTACTTC.